Listed below are T cell receptor beta chains from one sample, sequenced in a study of T cells in tuberculosis. This table comes from immunoSEQ multiplex PCR, and its TCRdb copy is limited to in-frame clones, with some not included. The table has under 40,000 clones, approximately 93% seen once. Sample: PBMCs, taken at tuberculosis diagnosis. The source is an adult with tuberculosis. Each CDR3 is given without its conserved first and last residue. The D gene is left open where the match is weak.

TRBJ2-1 NA TRBV27 ASSLLTRSSYNEQF
TRBJ2-2 TRBD2 TRBV5-1 ASSLMLAGAFADTGELF
TRBJ2-3 TRBD1 TRBV9 ASSARQGDADTQY
TRBJ1-1 NA TRBV20-1 SASRATEAF
TRBJ2-5 TRBD1 TRBV18 ASSPLPGQGFRETQY
TRBJ2-7 NA TRBV19 ASSIGGSKAYEQY
TRBJ1-1 NA TRBV18 ASSQQRTEAF
TRBJ1-2 TRBD1 TRBV13 ASSSGGKGNGYT
TRBJ2-7 NA TRBV6-5 ASSYSDKIYEQY
TRBJ2-7 TRBD1 TRBV7-9 ASSSPGTALREQY
TRBJ2-3 TRBD2 TRBV25-1 ASSRRGGITDTQY
TRBJ2-5 NA TRBV9 ASSPQEGAGTQY
TRBJ2-7 NA TRBV13 ASSADYEQY
TRBJ2-1 TRBD1 TRBV30 AWKDRDEQF
TRBJ2-3 TRBD2 TRBV4-1 ASSRVLAGAEDTQY
TRBJ1-4 TRBD1 TRBV14 ASSQMTGSSEKLF